This T cell receptor (beta chain) was documented in a study of graft-versus-host responses after intestinal transplantation. Here immunoSEQ multiplex PCR was the method, and the copy in TCRdb shows in-frame clones only, minus some. The repertoire includes some 110,000 clones, around nine tenths of them detected once, and about 0.25% sits in the top ten. As for this clone: Antigen: not known.

The study, taken as a whole, reports: Early post-transplant declines in HvG were associated with peak levels of circulating GvH clones. GvH clonotypes were identified within recipient marrow, with a subset emerging first in ileum or blood.

The source of this sequence is a human donor who was the organ donor for an intestinal transplant. The sample was unstimulated CD4+ T cells sorted from spleen or lymph node cells, taken before transplant.

The CDR3 region has the DNA TGCGCCAGCAGCTTTGTGGGGAACGAGCAGTACTTC. Residues: CASSFVGNEQYF. The rearrangement uses TRBV5-1 and TRBJ2-7, with D unresolved. Trimming pared 2 bases from V and 5 bases from J, leaving 8 bases between. Per the germline V gene, CDR1 is SGHRS and CDR2 is YFSETQ. The CDR3 is 12 amino acids.